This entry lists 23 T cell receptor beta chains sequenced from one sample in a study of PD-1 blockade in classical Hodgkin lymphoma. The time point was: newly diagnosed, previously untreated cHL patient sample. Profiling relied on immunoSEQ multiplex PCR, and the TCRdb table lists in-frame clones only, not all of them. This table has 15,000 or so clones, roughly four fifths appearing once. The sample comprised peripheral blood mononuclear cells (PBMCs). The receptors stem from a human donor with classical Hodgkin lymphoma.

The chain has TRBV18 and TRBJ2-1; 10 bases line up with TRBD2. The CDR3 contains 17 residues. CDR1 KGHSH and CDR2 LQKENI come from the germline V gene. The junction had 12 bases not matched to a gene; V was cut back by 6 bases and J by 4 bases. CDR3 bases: TGTGCCAGCTCCACTCTAGCGGGAGTCGAGCCGTACAATGAGCAGTTCTTC. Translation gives CASSTLAGVEPYNEQFF.

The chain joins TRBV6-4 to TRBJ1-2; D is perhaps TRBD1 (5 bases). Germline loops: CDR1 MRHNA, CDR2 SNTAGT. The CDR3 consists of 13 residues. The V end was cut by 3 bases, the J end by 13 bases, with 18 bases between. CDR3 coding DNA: TGTGCCAGCAGTGAAGAACTGGGACGGCCCTGCACCTTC. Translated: CASSEELGRPCTF.

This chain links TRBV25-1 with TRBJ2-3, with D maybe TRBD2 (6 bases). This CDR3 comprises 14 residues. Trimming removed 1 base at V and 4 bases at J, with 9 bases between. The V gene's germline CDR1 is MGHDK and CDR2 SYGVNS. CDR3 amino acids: CASSEWRGADTQYF. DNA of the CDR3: TGTGCCAGCAGTGAATGGCGGGGTGCAGATACGCAGTATTTT.

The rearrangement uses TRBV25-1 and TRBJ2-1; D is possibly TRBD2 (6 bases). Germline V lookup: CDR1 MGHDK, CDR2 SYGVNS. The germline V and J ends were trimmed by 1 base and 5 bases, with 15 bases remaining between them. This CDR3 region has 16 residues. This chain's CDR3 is CASSEFEGRGNNEQFF. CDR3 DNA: TGTGCCAGCAGTGAATTTGAGGGCCGGGGGAACAATGAGCAGTTCTTC.

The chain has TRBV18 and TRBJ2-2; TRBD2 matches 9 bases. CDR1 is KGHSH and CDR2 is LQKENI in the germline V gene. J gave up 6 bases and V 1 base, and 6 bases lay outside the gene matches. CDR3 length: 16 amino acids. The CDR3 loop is CASSPLLAGSAGELFF. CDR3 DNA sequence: TGTGCCAGCTCACCACTTCTAGCGGGATCAGCCGGGGAGCTGTTTTTT. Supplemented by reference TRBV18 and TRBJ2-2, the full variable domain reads NAGVMQNPRHLVRRRGQEARLRCSPMKGHSHVYWYRQLPEEGLKFMVYLQKENIIDESGMPKERFSAEFPKEGPSILRIQQVVRGDSAAYFCASSPLLAGSAGELFFGEGSRLTVL.

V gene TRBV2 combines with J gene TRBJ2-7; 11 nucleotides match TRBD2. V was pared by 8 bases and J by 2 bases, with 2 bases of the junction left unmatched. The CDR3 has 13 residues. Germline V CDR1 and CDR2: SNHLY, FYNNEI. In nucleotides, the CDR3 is TGTGCCAGCGTGGGACTAGCGGCCTACGAGCAGTACTTC. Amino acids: CASVGLAAYEQYF.

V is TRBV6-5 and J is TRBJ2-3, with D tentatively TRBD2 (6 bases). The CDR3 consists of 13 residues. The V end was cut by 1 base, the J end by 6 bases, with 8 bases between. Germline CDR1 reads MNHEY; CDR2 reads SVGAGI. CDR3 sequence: CASSYYGGDTQYF. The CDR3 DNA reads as TGTGCCAGCAGTTACTACGGAGGGGATACGCAGTATTTT.

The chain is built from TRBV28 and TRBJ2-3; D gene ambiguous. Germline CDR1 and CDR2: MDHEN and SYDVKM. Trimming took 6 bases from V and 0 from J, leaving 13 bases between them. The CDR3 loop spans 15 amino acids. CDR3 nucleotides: TGTGCCAGCAGCGCCCCTGCCGAGAGCACAGATACGCAGTATTTT. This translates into CASSAPAESTDTQYF.

For the CDR3, the DNA is TGTGCCAGCAGCCAAGGGGGGGGACTAACCTACGAGCAGTACTTC. Protein product: CASSQGGGLTYEQYF. This chain connects TRBV14 to TRBJ2-7; 7 bases match TRBD2. This CDR3 has 15 residues. CDR1 is SGHDN and CDR2 is FVKESK in the germline V gene. Trimming at V came to 1 base and at J to 2 bases, leaving 5 bases not matched to a gene.

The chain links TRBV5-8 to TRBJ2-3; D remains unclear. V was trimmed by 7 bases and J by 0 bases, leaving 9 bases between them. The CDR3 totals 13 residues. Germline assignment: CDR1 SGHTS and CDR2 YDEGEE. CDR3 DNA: TGTGCCAGCGCCCTACAAAGCACAGATACGCAGTATTTT. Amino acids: CASALQSTDTQYF.

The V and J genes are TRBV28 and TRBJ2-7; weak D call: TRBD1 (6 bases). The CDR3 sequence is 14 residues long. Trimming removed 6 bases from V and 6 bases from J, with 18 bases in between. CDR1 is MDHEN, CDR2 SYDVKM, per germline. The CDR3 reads CASRPPGQEGEQYF. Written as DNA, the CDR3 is TGTGCCAGCAGACCCCCGGGACAAGAAGGCGAGCAGTACTTC.

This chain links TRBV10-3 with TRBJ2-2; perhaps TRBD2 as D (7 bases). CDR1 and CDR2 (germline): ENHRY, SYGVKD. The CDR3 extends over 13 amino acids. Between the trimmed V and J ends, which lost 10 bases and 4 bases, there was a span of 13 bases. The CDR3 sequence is CATWGGLTGELFF. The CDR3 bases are TGTGCCACATGGGGGGGGCTCACCGGGGAGCTGTTTTTT.

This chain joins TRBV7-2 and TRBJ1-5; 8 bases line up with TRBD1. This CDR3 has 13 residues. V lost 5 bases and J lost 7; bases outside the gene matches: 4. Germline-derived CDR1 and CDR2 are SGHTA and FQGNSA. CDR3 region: CASSQQGGQPQHF. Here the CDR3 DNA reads TGTGCCAGCAGCCAACAGGGGGGACAGCCCCAGCATTTT. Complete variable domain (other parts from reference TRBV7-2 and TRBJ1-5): GAGVSQSPSNKVTEKGKDVELRCDPISGHTALYWYRQSLGQGLEFLIYFQGNSAPDKSGLPSDRFSAERTGGSVSTLTIQRTQQEDSAVYLCASSQQGGQPQHFGDGTRLSIL.

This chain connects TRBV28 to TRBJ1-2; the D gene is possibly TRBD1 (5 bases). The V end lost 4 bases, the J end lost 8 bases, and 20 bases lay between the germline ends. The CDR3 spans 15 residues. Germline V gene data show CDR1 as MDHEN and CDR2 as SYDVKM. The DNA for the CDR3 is TGTGCCAGCAGTTCCCCGTTCGGTCAGGGTAGCGGCTACACCTTC. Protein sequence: CASSSPFGQGSGYTF.

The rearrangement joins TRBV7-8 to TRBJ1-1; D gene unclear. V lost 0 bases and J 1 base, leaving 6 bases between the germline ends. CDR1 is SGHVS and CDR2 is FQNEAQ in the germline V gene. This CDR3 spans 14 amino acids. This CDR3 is CASSLAQSNTEAFF. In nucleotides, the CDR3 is TGTGCCAGCAGCTTAGCCCAGTCGAACACTGAAGCTTTCTTT.

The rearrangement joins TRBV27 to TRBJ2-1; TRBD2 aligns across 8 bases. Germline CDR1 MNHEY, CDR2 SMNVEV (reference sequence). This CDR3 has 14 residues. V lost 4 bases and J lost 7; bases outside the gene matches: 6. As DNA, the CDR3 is TGTGCCAGCAGTTACGGGAGGGCCAGGAATGAGCAGTTCTTC. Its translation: CASSYGRARNEQFF.

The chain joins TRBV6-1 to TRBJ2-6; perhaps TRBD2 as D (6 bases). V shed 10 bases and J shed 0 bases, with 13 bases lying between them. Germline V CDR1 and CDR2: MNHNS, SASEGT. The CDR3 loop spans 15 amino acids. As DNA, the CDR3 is TGTGCCACCCCCCGGGAGAGCTCTGGGGCCAACGTCCTGACTTTC. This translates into CATPRESSGANVLTF.

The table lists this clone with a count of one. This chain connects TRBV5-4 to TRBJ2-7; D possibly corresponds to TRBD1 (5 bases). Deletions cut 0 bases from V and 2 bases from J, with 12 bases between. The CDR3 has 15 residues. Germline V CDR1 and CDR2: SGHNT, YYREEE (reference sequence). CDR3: CASSLDYGHPYEQYF. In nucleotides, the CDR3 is TGTGCCAGCAGCTTGGACTATGGACACCCCTACGAGCAGTACTTC.

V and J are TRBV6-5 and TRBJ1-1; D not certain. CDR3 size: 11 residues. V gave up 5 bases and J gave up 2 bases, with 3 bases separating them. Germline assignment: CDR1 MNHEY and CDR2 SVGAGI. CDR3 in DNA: TGTGCCAGCAGTCCAAACACTGAAGCTTTCTTT. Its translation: CASSPNTEAFF.

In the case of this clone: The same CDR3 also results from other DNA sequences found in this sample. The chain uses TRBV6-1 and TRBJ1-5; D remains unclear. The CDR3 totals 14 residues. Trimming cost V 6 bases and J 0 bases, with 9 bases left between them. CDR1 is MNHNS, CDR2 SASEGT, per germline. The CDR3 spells CASRPWISNQPQHF. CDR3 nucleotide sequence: TGTGCCAGCAGGCCATGGATTAGCAATCAGCCCCAGCATTTT.

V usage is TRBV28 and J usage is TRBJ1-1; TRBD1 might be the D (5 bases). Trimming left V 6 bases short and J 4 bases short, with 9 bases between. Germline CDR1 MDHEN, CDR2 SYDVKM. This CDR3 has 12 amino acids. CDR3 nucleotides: TGTGCCAGCAGCAGGGCCCCCACTGAAGCTTTCTTT. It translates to CASSRAPTEAFF.

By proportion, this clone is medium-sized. CDR3: CASTPGAGANVLTF. The CDR3 nucleotides read TGTGCCAGCACCCCCGGGGCTGGGGCCAACGTCCTGACTTTC. The chain is built from TRBV2 and TRBJ2-6, with D possibly matching TRBD2 (5 bases). This CDR3 has 14 amino acids. Trimming stripped 7 bases from V and 2 bases from J, with 9 bases between. Germline V gene lookup returns CDR1 SNHLY and CDR2 FYNNEI.

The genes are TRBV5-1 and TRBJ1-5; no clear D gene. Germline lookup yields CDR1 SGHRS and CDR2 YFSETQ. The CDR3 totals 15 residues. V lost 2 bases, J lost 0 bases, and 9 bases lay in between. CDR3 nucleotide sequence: TGCGCCAGCAGCTTCCTGGGAGATAGCAATCAGCCCCAGCATTTT. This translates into CASSFLGDSNQPQHF.